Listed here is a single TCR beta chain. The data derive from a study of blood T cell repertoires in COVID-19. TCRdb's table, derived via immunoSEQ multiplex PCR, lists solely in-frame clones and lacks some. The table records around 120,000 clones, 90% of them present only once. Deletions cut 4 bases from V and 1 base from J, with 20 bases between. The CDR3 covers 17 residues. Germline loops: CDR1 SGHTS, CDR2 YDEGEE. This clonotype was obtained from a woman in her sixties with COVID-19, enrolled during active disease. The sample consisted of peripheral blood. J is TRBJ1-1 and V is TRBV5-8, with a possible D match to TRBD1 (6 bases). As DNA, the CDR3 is TGTGCCAGCAGCCCATCTTTGAACAGGGCTGCGAACACTGAAGCTTTCTTT. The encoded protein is CASSPSLNRAANTEAFF. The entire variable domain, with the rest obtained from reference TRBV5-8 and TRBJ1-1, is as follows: EAGVTQSPTHLIKTRGQQATLRCSPISGHTSVYWYQQALGLGLQFLLWYDEGEERNRGNFPPRFSGRQFPNYSSELNVNALELEDSALYLCASSPSLNRAANTEAFFGQGTRLTVV.